This T cell receptor (beta chain) was found in a study of T cells in Graves' hyperthyroidism and ophthalmopathy. With respect to this clonotype: Its antigen is undetermined.

The CDR3 is 15 amino acids. J was trimmed by 9 bases and V by 4 bases; bases with no gene match: 13. Germline CDR1 and CDR2: SGHRS and YFSETQ. The investigators amplified TCR beta CDR3 regions from RNA transcripts. HTBI primers were the set used in a first-round RT-PCR of the TCR CDR3. MiXCR, applied by TCRdb to the multiplex PCR reads, yields one record per CDR3 protein. The sample holds fewer than 500,000 distinct CDR3 sequences, 13% seen once. Study-wide results and limits: Model output signaled ophthalmopathy a median 6.5 months ahead of onset. Ophthalmopathy cases were set apart from stable hyperthyroidism by a 13 V-J model. Also found in blood were most expanded thyroid clonotypes above 0.001.

Using about 10 ml of fresh peripheral blood, PBMCs were prepared. What was sequenced was blood. The TCR sequence derives from a man in his thirties or forties with Graves' hyperthyroidism that later progressed to Graves' ophthalmopathy. The chain links TRBV5-1 to TRBJ2-1; TRBD2 matches at 7 bases. CDR3 loop: CASSATGAGFSEQFF. CDR3 DNA sequence: TGCGCCAGCAGCGCCACGGGAGCGGGGTTTAGTGAGCAGTTCTTC.